This is a list of T cell receptor beta chains from one sample in a study of CXCR3-negative and CXCR3-positive naive CD8 T cells. TCRdb reanalyzed the 5' RACE reads and collapses them to one entry per CDR3 protein, without DNA. The sample spans over 50,000 distinct CDR3 sequences; the ten largest clones claim around 0.8%. The sequenced material came from naive CXCR3+ CD8+ T cells from blood. The receptors derive from a human donor in good health. Some clones in this sample may be carry-over from other donors' samples. CDR3s include the opening cysteine and the closing phenylalanine or tryptophan.

j_call v_call cdr3_aa
TRBJ2-1 TRBV29-1 CSAEGGSGEQFF
TRBJ2-7 TRBV9 CASSTGLADSYEQYF
TRBJ1-3 TRBV7-6 CASSLNRSPGNTIYF
TRBJ2-3 TRBV28 CASRTHQLAGSNTDTQYF
TRBJ2-1 TRBV7-9 CASSLSGSYNEQFF
TRBJ2-2 TRBV6-2/TRBV6-3 CASSETGTGGSGELFF
TRBJ2-5 TRBV3-1 CASSQATSVGVGGETQYF
TRBJ1-1 TRBV12-3/TRBV12-4 CASISLGQDTEAFF
TRBJ1-2 TRBV10-3 CAIRDADIPGYTF
TRBJ2-1 TRBV12-5 CASALGGPGNEQFF
TRBJ2-7 TRBV2 CASSEGTGKDYGSYEQYF